The 14 T cell receptor beta chains in this list originate from one sample, sequenced in a study of T cells expressing NK-cell markers. With the 5' RACE reads reprocessed, TCRdb shows one record per CDR3 protein and no DNA. This sample's table has about 170,000 distinct CDR3 sequences. The source material was blood T cells: a sorted CD56 or NKG2C T cell subset, CD4+ or CD8+ T cells, or bulk PBMC T cells (not recorded which). All receptors come from a man aged 18-75 years in good health.

V is TRBV3-1 and J is TRBJ2-2; TCRdb outputs TRBD2, but without DNA this stays unchecked. This CDR3 has 13 residues. Germline CDR1 is LGHDT and CDR2 is YNNKEL (reference sequence). The chain's CDR3 is CASSQGIASELFF.

This rearrangement joins TRBV21-1 to TRBJ2-7; TCRdb's D call, TRBD2, is unchecked because there is no DNA. TRBV21-1 is recorded as a pseudogene. This CDR3 has 16 amino acids. CDR3: CASSKVFGGKLHEQYF.

The chain combines TRBV7-2 with TRBJ2-3; without DNA, the TCRdb call of TRBD1 cannot be checked. CDR1 and CDR2 (germline): SGHTA, FQGNSA. This CDR3 spans 17 amino acids. The CDR3 reads CASSTADGGGGTDTQYF.

This rearrangement joins TRBV12-3 or TRBV12-4 to TRBJ1-2; TCRdb's D call of TRBD1 is untestable without DNA. The CDR3 contains 16 residues. CDR3 in amino acids: CASSFSGTGSVGGYTF.

The chain uses TRBV11-1 and TRBJ2-1; TCRdb gives TRBD2 as the D gene, but with no DNA this cannot be confirmed. The CDR3 is 15 residues long. Germline CDR1 SGHAT, CDR2 FQDESV (reference sequence). This CDR3 is CASSLASSGVNEQFF.

The rearrangement joins TRBV7-2 to TRBJ2-7; no DNA is available, so the TRBD2 call from TCRdb remains unchecked. This CDR3 is built from 19 residues. Germline values: CDR1 SGHTA, CDR2 FQGNSA. CDR3 residues: CASSLALGLAGDPAYEQYF.

The chain carries TRBV28 and TRBJ2-7. This CDR3 contains 14 residues. Germline CDR1 MDHEN, CDR2 SYDVKM. Here the CDR3 reads CASSSGYAVYEQYF.

This sequence joins TRBV12-3 or TRBV12-4 and TRBJ1-2. The CDR3 length is 14 residues. CDR3 sequence: CASSPTLVAYGYTF.

The chain is built from TRBV12-3 or TRBV12-4 and TRBJ1-4; TCRdb indicates TRBD1, and absent DNA this call remains unverified. The CDR3 covers 16 residues. The CDR3 region is CASSLARGVESEKLFF.

The rearrangement uses TRBV20-1 and TRBJ2-5; there is no DNA to check the TCRdb D call of TRBD1. Looked up from germline, CDR1 is DFQATT and CDR2 is SNEGSKA (reference sequence). The CDR3 totals 16 residues. The CDR3 loop is CSAAVVDRADQETQYF.

The CDR3 is CASSWGGGGYNEQFF. The V gene is TRBV3-1, the J gene TRBJ2-1; the TRBD2 assignment by TCRdb is unverifiable without DNA. This CDR3 is 15 amino acids long. Per the germline V gene, CDR1 is LGHDT and CDR2 is YNNKEL (reference sequence).

The chain combines TRBV5-6 with TRBJ1-1. Germline loops: CDR1 SGHDT, CDR2 YYEEEE. CDR3 length equals 14 residues. CDR3 loop: CASSLRQAGTEAFF.

The J gene is TRBJ2-2, the V gene TRBV5-8. This CDR3 comprises 15 residues. CDR1 and CDR2 from the germline V gene are SGHTS and YDEGEE. The CDR3 region is CASSLGGRLTGELFF.

This chain connects TRBV10-3 to TRBJ1-2; lacking DNA, the TRBD1 call made by TCRdb goes unchecked. The CDR3 length is 13 residues. Per germline, CDR1 ENHRY and CDR2 SYGVKD. The CDR3 is CATRAGANYGYTF.